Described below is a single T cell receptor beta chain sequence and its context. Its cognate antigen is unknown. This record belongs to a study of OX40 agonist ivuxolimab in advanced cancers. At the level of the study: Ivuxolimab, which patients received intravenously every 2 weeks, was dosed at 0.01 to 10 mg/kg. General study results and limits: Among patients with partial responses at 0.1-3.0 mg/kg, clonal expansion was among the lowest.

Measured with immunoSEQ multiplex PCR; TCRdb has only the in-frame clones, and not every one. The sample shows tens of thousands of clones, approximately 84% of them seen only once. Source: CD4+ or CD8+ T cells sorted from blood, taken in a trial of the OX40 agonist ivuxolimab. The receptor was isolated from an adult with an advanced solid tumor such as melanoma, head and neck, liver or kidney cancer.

In DNA form, the CDR3 reads TGTGCCAGCAGCCCGGACATGAACACTGAAGCTTTCTTT. Translated, it gives CASSPDMNTEAFF. The V and J genes are TRBV4-2 and TRBJ1-1, with D possibly matching TRBD1 (5 bases). Trimming removed 4 bases at V and 0 bases at J, with 6 bases between. From germline, CDR1 is LGHNA and CDR2 YNFKEQ. The CDR3 extends over 13 amino acids.